This T cell receptor (beta chain) was recovered during a study of cytomegalovirus exposure and HLA in healthy donors. J lost 4 bases, V lost 2 bases, and 3 bases had no gene match. Germline V gene lookup returns CDR1 KGHSH and CDR2 LQKENI. CDR3 length: 16 amino acids. It was with 60 Vbeta and 13 Jbeta primers that the PCR ran. The method was immunoSEQ multiplex PCR; TCRdb's version includes in-frame clones alone and lacks a portion of them. The sample lists about 140,000 clones; roughly 10% were seen once. Concerning this clone itself: As yet, its antigen is unknown.

Study-wide results and caveats: Apparent HLA restriction characterized most CMV-associated TCR beta chains in a later analysis. CMV serostatus was the only recorded immune exposure for donors.

The receptor comes from a man aged 50-60 years in good health and CMV-seronegative. Sequenced sample: PBMCs. This chain joins TRBV18 and TRBJ2-5; 14 bases line up with TRBD2. CDR3 sequence (DNA): TGTGCCAGCTCACCAGGACTAGCGGGGGGCGGAGAGACCCAGTACTTC. Protein: CASSPGLAGGGETQYF.